This T cell receptor (beta chain) was sequenced during a study of OX40 agonist ivuxolimab in advanced cancers. Data came from immunoSEQ multiplex PCR; TCRdb stores just in-frame clones and leaves some out. The sample lists about 58,000 clones, 70% to 85% seen once, with roughly 1.5% in the top ten. V was clipped by 4 bases and J by 7 bases; unmatched bases: 10. Germline V gives CDR1 SGDLS, CDR2 YYNGEE. The CDR3 is made up of 15 amino acids. The chain is built from TRBV9 and TRBJ2-1; 8 bases agree with TRBD2. The sequencing used CD4+ or CD8+ T cells sorted from blood, collected in a trial of the OX40 agonist ivuxolimab. The clonotype originates from an adult with an advanced solid tumor such as melanoma, head and neck, liver or kidney cancer. CDR3 nucleotide sequence: TGTGCCAGCAGCTTTACCCCCAGCGGGAGAAATGAGCAGTTCTTC. This gives the protein CASSFTPSGRNEQFF.